The source of this T cell receptor beta chain is a study of beta chain features in type 1 diabetes. This clone was counted a few times. Other DNA sequences in the sample encode the same CDR3. The entirety of the isolated RNA underwent reverse transcription, so expressed TCRB transcripts were sequenced. Some clones are missing from TCRdb's copy, which holds only in-frame ones; the method was immunoSEQ multiplex PCR. In the table there are hundreds of thousands of clones, more than 9.5% of which are singletons. The V gene lost 4 bases and the J gene lost 2 bases, with 11 bases spanning the gap. This CDR3 has 14 residues. Germline V lookup: CDR1 MDHEN, CDR2 SYDVKM.

Sample: naive CD4+ T cells from blood. The rearrangement joins TRBV28 to TRBJ2-5; a possible D gene is TRBD1 (6 bases). The receptor was isolated from a woman between 25 and 40 years old in good health. This chain's CDR3 is CASSSGQLQETQYF. DNA of the CDR3: TGTGCCAGCAGTTCAGGACAGCTACAAGAGACCCAGTACTTC.